The clone carrying this TCR beta chain was detected a few times. What it binds is unknown. Profiling relied on immunoSEQ multiplex PCR, and the TCRdb table lists in-frame clones only, not all of them. The data hold about 39,000 clones, with approximately 70% observed a single time. Following 10 days of culture, CD4+ T cells were isolated. Each participant received a vaccine that was either BNT162b2 or mRNA-1273, given as two doses. A half-volume exchange with IL-2 medium occurred on days 3 and 7. The data are from a study of vaccination effects on CD4 cells after COVID-19. Germline-derived CDR1 and CDR2 are KGHDR and SFDVKD. The V end lost 4 bases, the J end lost 5 bases, and 22 bases lay between the germline ends. The CDR3 runs to 18 residues.

The rearrangement links TRBV24-1 to TRBJ2-2; D may be TRBD1 (6 bases). The TCR comes from a human donor who received a COVID-19 vaccine. This sample comprised CD4+ T cells from PBMCs cultured without peptide, obtained after COVID-19 vaccination. The CDR3 sequence is CATSDRTTPGHRTGELFF. CDR3 DNA: TGTGCCACCAGTGACCGGACAACTCCGGGACACCGTACCGGGGAGCTGTTTTTT.